Included here is one T cell receptor (beta chain) sequence, with context. Antigen specificity is unknown. The data belong to a study of OX40 agonist ivuxolimab in advanced cancers. Overall study results and limits: Specificity for antigen went undetermined in the expanded peripheral T cells.

V lost 4 bases, J lost 7 bases, and 10 bases lay in between. Germline V gene sequence: CDR1 MDHEN, CDR2 SYDVKM. This CDR3 is 12 amino acids long. This table comes from immunoSEQ multiplex PCR, and its TCRdb copy is limited to in-frame clones, with some not included. The sample contains 65,000 to 70,000 clones, around 87% of which appear only once. The source was CD4+ or CD8+ T cells sorted from blood, collected in a trial of the OX40 agonist ivuxolimab. The chain employs TRBV28 and TRBJ2-5, with D unclear. The sequence came from an adult with an advanced solid tumor such as melanoma, head and neck, liver or kidney cancer. The CDR3 nucleotides are TGTGCCAGCAGTTCAACTCCCCCGACCCAGTACTTC. Translating gives CASSSTPPTQYF.